This entry describes one T cell receptor beta chain. Its antigen is undetermined. The CDR3 contains 15 residues. Losses at the gene ends were 4 bases for V and 3 bases for J; bases not matched to a gene: 8. CDR1 DFQATT and CDR2 SNEGSKA come from the germline V gene (reference sequence). This sample is drawn from a study of T-cell memory formation after mild COVID-19. Regarding the study as a whole: Among CD4+ contracting clones, most were CM and EM, and CD8+ ones EMRA. In second-wave clones peaking day 37, SARS-CoV-2 specificity remained unconfirmed. Contracting clones, day 15 to 85, had balanced CD4/CD8, and later expanders favored CD4+.

Sample barcodes and UMIs were carried by the TCR alpha and TCR beta cDNA libraries that 5'RACE generated with constant-segment primers. TCRdb itself ran the 5' RACE reads through MiXCR, one entry per CDR3 protein. The sample lists approximately 490,000 distinct CDR3 sequences; roughly 21% were seen once. This clonotype was sampled from an adult woman who had mild COVID-19 (a few samples of this study predate the infection). Cell type and time point are not known. Sequences were obtained from PBMCs or a T cell subset sorted from them (not recorded which). The chain recombines TRBV20-1 with TRBJ2-7, with TRBD1 matching 11 bases. The CDR3: CSAKPRGTGGYEQYF. CDR3 in DNA: TGCAGTGCTAAACCCCGAGGGACAGGGGGCTACGAGCAGTACTTC.